This TCR beta chain appears in the sequencing data of a study of OX40 agonist ivuxolimab in advanced cancers. Libraries were prepared by immunoSEQ multiplex PCR; TCRdb keeps only in-frame clonotypes and omits some of them. The profile shows 95,000 or so clones, about 90% of them singletons. V shed 5 bases, J shed 1 base, and the junction held 7 bases outside the gene matches. In germline, CDR1 is SGHAT, CDR2 FQNNGV. CDR3 length: 15 residues. A remark on this clone: What it recognizes is unknown.

Broader study findings: At 0.1 to 3.0 mg/kg, CD4+ and CD8+ blood T cells expanded clonally by week 6. Researchers did not determine the expanded peripheral T cells' antigen specificity.

The clonotype comes from an adult with an advanced solid tumor such as melanoma, head and neck, liver or kidney cancer. The sequencing used CD4+ or CD8+ T cells sorted from blood, collected in a trial of the OX40 agonist ivuxolimab. V is TRBV11-2 and J is TRBJ1-1, with 7 nucleotides matching TRBD1. The CDR3 sequence is CASSQTGQPNTEAFF. CDR3 bases: TGTGCCAGCAGCCAGACGGGACAGCCGAACACTGAAGCTTTCTTT. Full variable domain (remainder filled in from reference TRBV11-2 and TRBJ1-1): EAGVAQSPRYKIIEKRQSVAFWCNPISGHATLYWYQQILGQGPKLLIQFQNNGVVDDSQLPKDRFSAERLKGVDSTLKIQPAKLEDSAVYLCASSQTGQPNTEAFFGQGTRLTVV.